These 22 T cell receptor beta chains were sequenced from one sample in a study of T cells in localized non-small cell lung cancer. The table came from immunoSEQ multiplex PCR; TCRdb's copy has only in-frame clones and leaves some out. The data contain about 2,900 clones, 35% to 45% of them singletons. The source material was lung tumor tissue, sampled before any cancer treatment. All receptors come from an older male donor with stage I squamous cell lung carcinoma.

Only a few counts were recorded for this clone. The CDR3 sequence is CASSSPYRDSSYEQYF. The CDR3 DNA follows: TGTGCCAGCAGCTCCCCTTACCGGGACTCCTCCTACGAGCAGTACTTC. This chain joins TRBV11-1 and TRBJ2-7; D is perhaps TRBD2 (6 bases). The germline V gene encodes CDR1 SGHAT and CDR2 FQDESV (reference sequence). V dropped 4 bases and J dropped 0 bases, with 16 bases sitting between them. This CDR3 comprises 16 residues.

This chain links TRBV19 with TRBJ2-7; D is undetermined. Per the germline V gene, CDR1 is LNHDA and CDR2 is SQIVND (reference sequence). The CDR3 has 12 amino acids. The V gene lost 5 bases and the J gene lost 6 bases, with 11 bases spanning the gap. The CDR3 nucleotides read TGTGCCAGTAGTCTCTCCGGGTCCGAGCAGTACTTC. This codes for CASSLSGSEQYF.

This rearrangement joins TRBV28 to TRBJ2-7, with 7 positions matching TRBD2. J was trimmed by 5 bases and V by 4 bases; bases with no gene match: 5. In germline, CDR1 is MDHEN, CDR2 SYDVKM. CDR3 length: 13 residues. The CDR3 nucleotides read TGTGCCAGCAGTTGGGGGGGAGGTAACGAGCAGTACTTC. Its protein is CASSWGGGNEQYF.

In its sample, this clone was seen a few times. The chain is built from TRBV9 and TRBJ2-7; the match to TRBD1 covers 8 bases. Germline values: CDR1 SGDLS, CDR2 YYNGEE. J gave up 2 bases and V 0 bases, and 7 bases lay outside the gene matches. The CDR3 runs 16 residues. The CDR3 sequence is CASSVATTGEPYEQYF. In nucleotides, the CDR3 is TGTGCCAGCAGCGTAGCTACGACAGGGGAACCCTACGAGCAGTACTTC.

This clone was found a few times. V is TRBV6-8 and J is TRBJ2-4; D unclear. Germline values: CDR1 MNHGY, CDR2 SAAAGT. This CDR3 region has 13 residues. Trimming removed 3 bases at V and 6 bases at J, with 9 bases between. The CDR3 protein is CASSYGVGNIQYF. Here the CDR3 DNA reads TGTGCCAGCAGTTATGGGGTTGGAAACATTCAGTACTTC.

The chain employs TRBV19 and TRBJ2-3; a weak D match, TRBD1 (5 bases). This CDR3 has 13 amino acids. Trimming took 10 bases from V and 0 from J, leaving 11 bases between them. Germline lookup yields CDR1 LNHDA and CDR2 SQIVND (reference sequence). The CDR3 reads CAILDRSTDTQYF. CDR3 DNA: TGTGCCATACTCGACAGAAGCACAGATACGCAGTATTTT.

The gene calls are TRBV11-3 and TRBJ2-2; unclear D gene. V was trimmed by 5 bases and J by 4 bases, leaving 17 bases between them. Germline V gene sequence: CDR1 SGHNT, CDR2 YENEEA. This CDR3 has 16 amino acids. The CDR3 nucleotides are TGTGCCAGCAGCCCGGGCTGGATGGGGTCCACCGGGGAGCTGTTTTTT. Translation: CASSPGWMGSTGELFF. The complete variable domain, with remaining parts taken from reference TRBV11-3 and TRBJ2-2, reads EAGVVQSPRYKIIEKKQPVAFWCNPISGHNTLYWYLQNLGQGPELLIRYENEEAVDDSQLPKDRFSAERLKGVDSTLKIQPAELGDSAVYLCASSPGWMGSTGELFFGEGSRLTVL.

This clone has more than one count but fewer than ten. This chain joins TRBV10-3 and TRBJ1-5; D gene uncertain. Between the trimmed V and J ends, which lost 10 bases and 0 bases, there was a span of 7 bases. Germline values: CDR1 ENHRY, CDR2 SYGVKD. The CDR3 loop spans 12 amino acids. The CDR3 here is CASRDSNQPQHF. The DNA for the CDR3 is TGTGCCAGCCGGGATAGCAATCAGCCCCAGCATTTT.

This clone is judged medium-sized. The chain recombines TRBV9 with TRBJ2-1, with D possibly TRBD2 on 5 matching bases. Germline V gives CDR1 SGDLS, CDR2 YYNGEE. The CDR3 spans 14 residues. Trimming stripped 9 bases from V and 0 bases from J, with 13 bases between. Written as DNA, the CDR3 is TGTGCCACATCAGCGGACTCCTCCTACAATGAGCAGTTCTTC. Its protein is CATSADSSYNEQFF.

The V gene is TRBV28, the J gene TRBJ2-7; a possible D gene is TRBD1 (5 bases). This CDR3 is 13 amino acids long. CDR1 is MDHEN, CDR2 SYDVKM, per germline. V lost 2 bases, J lost 7 bases, and 12 bases lay in between. The CDR3 DNA is TGTGCCAGCAGTTTAGGGGCCGCGAAAGAGCAGTACTTC. Protein product: CASSLGAAKEQYF.

The CDR3 bases are TGTGCCATTGAAAACAGGGAGAACTATGGCTACACCTTC. Amino acids: CAIENRENYGYTF. The genes are TRBV19 and TRBJ1-2; weak D call: TRBD1 (6 bases). The CDR3 consists of 13 residues. Germline-derived CDR1 and CDR2 are LNHDA and SQIVND (reference sequence). Trimming pared 10 bases from V and 2 bases from J, leaving 14 bases between.

The chain recombines TRBV15 with TRBJ1-5; D not resolved. Trimming removed 3 bases at V and 5 bases at J, with 17 bases between. Germline CDR1 is LNHNV and CDR2 is YYDKDF (reference sequence). CDR3 size: 16 residues. The CDR3 here is CATSSQIGTSHQPQHF. CDR3 bases: TGTGCCACCAGCAGTCAGATAGGAACCAGCCATCAGCCCCAGCATTTT.

The J gene is TRBJ1-1, the V gene TRBV29-1; tentative D call: TRBD1 (5 bases). Trimming took off 7 bases at V and 7 bases at J, with 22 bases between the two ends. Per germline, CDR1 SQVTM and CDR2 ANQGSEA. The CDR3 length is 14 residues. Here the CDR3 reads CSARGAFPQGEAFF. In DNA form, the CDR3 reads TGCAGCGCTCGGGGTGCGTTCCCCCAGGGTGAAGCTTTCTTT.

Sample share makes this clone medium-sized. The CDR3 DNA sequence: TGTGCCAGCAGCCCGGCCGGCAGATACAATCAGCCCCAGCATTTT. Translation gives CASSPAGRYNQPQHF. The rearrangement joins TRBV11-3 to TRBJ1-5, with D unresolved. This CDR3 spans 15 amino acids. V gave up 5 bases and J gave up 3 bases, with 14 bases separating them. CDR1 and CDR2 from the germline V gene are SGHNT and YENEEA.

The chain employs TRBV28 and TRBJ2-2; no clear D. Germline assignment: CDR1 MDHEN and CDR2 SYDVKM. CDR3 length: 17 residues. V shed 2 bases and J shed 1 base, with 14 bases lying between them. Here the CDR3 DNA reads TGTGCCAGCAGTTTAGATAGCTGGACCCTGAACACCGGGGAGCTGTTTTTT. Its translation: CASSLDSWTLNTGELFF.

In its sample, this clone was seen a few times. The chain employs TRBV9 and TRBJ2-3; D is possibly TRBD1 or TRBD2 (5 bases each). CDR3 length: 14 residues. The V end lost 4 bases, the J end lost 2 bases, and 11 bases lay between the germline ends. The V gene's germline CDR1 is SGDLS and CDR2 YYNGEE. Here the CDR3 reads CASSPTGTTDTQYF. Written as DNA, the CDR3 is TGTGCCAGCAGCCCCACCGGGACCACAGATACGCAGTATTTT.

V gene TRBV29-1 combines with J gene TRBJ2-2, with TRBD1 matching 8 bases. The germline gives CDR1 SQVTM, CDR2 ANQGSEA. The CDR3 is 14 residues long. After removal of 4 bases from V and 0 bases from J, the junction contained 1 base not matched to a gene. The DNA for the CDR3 is TGCAGCGTTGTGGACAGGGCGAACACCGGGGAGCTGTTTTTT. Protein: CSVVDRANTGELFF.

By sample share, this clone is large. The chain has TRBV15 and TRBJ2-2; 10 nucleotides match TRBD2. Germline V gene sequence: CDR1 LNHNV, CDR2 YYDKDF (reference sequence). The CDR3 contains 17 residues. With 0 bases clipped from V and 6 bases from J, the junction kept 7 bases outside the gene matches. DNA of the CDR3: TGTGCCACCAGCAGAGATTTGGCTAGCGGGAGTGCCGGGGAGCTGTTTTTT. This translates into CATSRDLASGSAGELFF.

The V gene is TRBV19, the J gene TRBJ2-7, with a weak D call TRBD2 (6 bases). V was clipped by 3 bases and J by 4 bases, with 16 bases between them. The germline gives CDR1 LNHDA, CDR2 SQIVND (reference sequence). The CDR3 has 15 amino acids. CDR3 amino acids: CASSMEVAVGYEQYF. The CDR3 DNA reads as TGTGCCAGTAGTATGGAAGTAGCGGTAGGTTACGAGCAGTACTTC. The full variable domain, rest sourced from reference TRBV19 and TRBJ2-7, is DGGITQSPKYLFRKEGQNVTLSCEQNLNHDAMYWYRQDPGQGLRLIYYSQIVNDFQKGDIAEGYSVSREKKESFPLTVTSAQKNPTAFYLCASSMEVAVGYEQYFGPGTRLTVT.

The genes are TRBV19 and TRBJ2-7; perhaps TRBD1 as D (5 bases). Germline CDR1 LNHDA, CDR2 SQIVND (reference sequence). The CDR3 extends over 14 amino acids. The germline V and J ends were trimmed by 6 bases and 1 base, with 13 bases remaining between them. CDR3 in DNA: TGTGCCAGTAGCCGCCTGGACACTTCCTACGAGCAGTACTTC. Its translation: CASSRLDTSYEQYF.

This sequence joins TRBV7-5 and TRBJ2-1; the DNA was not used to check the table's D call, TRBD2. TRBV7-5 is a recognized pseudogene. The CDR3 has 14 residues. The CDR3, as DNA: TGTGCCAGCAGCTTAGCCTCGGGACTCCCTGAGCAGTTCTTC. It specifies CASSLASGLPEQFF.

This clone occurred a few times. The chain combines TRBV6-8 with TRBJ1-2; no clear D gene. Germline CDR1 MNHGY, CDR2 SAAAGT. Trimming stripped 4 bases from V and 1 base from J, with 10 bases between. This CDR3 is built from 14 residues. The CDR3 loop is CASSLGRVNYGYTF. CDR3 DNA sequence: TGTGCCAGCAGTTTGGGAAGGGTTAACTATGGCTACACCTTC.